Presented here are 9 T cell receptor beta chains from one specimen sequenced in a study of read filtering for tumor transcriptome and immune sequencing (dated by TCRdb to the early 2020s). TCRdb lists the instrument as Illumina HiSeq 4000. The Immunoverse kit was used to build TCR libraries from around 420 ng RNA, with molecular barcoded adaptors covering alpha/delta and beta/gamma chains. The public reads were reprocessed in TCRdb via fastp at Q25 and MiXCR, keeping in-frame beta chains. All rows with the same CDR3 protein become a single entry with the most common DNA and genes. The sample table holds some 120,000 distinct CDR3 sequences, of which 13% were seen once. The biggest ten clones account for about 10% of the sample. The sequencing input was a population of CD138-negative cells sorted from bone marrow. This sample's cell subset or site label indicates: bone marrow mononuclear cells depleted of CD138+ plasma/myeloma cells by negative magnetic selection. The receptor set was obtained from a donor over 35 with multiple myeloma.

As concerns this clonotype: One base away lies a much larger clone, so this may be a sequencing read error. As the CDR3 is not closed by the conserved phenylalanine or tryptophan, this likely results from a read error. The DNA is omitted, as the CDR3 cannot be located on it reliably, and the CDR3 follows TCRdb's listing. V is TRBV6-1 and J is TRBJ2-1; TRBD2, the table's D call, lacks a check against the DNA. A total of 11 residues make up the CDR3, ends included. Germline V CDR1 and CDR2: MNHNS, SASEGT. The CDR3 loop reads CASSESGSTIS.

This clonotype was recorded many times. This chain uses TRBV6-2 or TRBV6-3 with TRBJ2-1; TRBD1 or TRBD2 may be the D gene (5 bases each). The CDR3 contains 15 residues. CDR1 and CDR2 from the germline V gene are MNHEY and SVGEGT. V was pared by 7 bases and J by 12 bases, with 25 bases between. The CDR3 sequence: CASKTGGPRNYGQFF. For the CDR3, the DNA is TGTGCCAGCAAAACTGGGGGTCCCAGAAATTATGGGCAGTTCTTC.

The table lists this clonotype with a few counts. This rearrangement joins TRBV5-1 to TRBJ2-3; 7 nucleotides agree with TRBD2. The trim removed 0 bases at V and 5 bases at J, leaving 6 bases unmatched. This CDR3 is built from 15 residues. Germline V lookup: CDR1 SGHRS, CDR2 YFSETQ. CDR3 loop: CASSLDGRAGDTQYF. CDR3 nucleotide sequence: TGCGCCAGCAGCTTGGATGGGAGGGCGGGAGATACGCAGTATTTT.

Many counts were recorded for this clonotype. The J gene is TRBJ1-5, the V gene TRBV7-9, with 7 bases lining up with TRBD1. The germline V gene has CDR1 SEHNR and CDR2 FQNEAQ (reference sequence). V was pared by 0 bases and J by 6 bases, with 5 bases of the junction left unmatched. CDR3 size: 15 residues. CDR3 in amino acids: CASSLAGTAGQPQHF. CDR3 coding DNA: TGTGCCAGCAGCTTAGCTGGGACAGCGGGTCAGCCCCAGCATTTT.

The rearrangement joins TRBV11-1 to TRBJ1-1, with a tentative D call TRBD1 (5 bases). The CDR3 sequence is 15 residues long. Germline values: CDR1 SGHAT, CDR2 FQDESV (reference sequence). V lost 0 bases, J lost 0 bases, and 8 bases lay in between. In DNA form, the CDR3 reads TGTGCCAGCAGCTTAGCGCCGGGGGTGAACACTGAAGCTTTCTTT. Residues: CASSLAPGVNTEAFF. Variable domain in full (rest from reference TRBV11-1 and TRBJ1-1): EAEVAQSPRYKITEKSQAVAFWCDPISGHATLYWYRQILGQGPELLVQFQDESVVDDSQLPKDRFSAERLKGVDSTLKIQPAELGDSAMYLCASSLAPGVNTEAFFGQGTRLTVV.

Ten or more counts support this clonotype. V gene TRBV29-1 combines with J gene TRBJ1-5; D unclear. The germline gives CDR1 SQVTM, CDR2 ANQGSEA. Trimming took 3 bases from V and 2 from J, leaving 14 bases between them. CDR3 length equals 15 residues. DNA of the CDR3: TGCAGCGTTGACCTGGACGGTGGGGGCAATCAGCCCCAGCATTTT. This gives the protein CSVDLDGGGNQPQHF.

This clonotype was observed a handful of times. The CDR3 DNA is TGTGCCAGCAGTCCATGGGGGACAGGGAGCTACGAGCAGTACTTC. Protein: CASSPWGTGSYEQYF. This sequence joins TRBV12-3 or TRBV12-4 and TRBJ2-7, with 9 bases that match TRBD1. The CDR3 is 15 amino acids. V shed 5 bases, J shed 3 bases, and the junction held 8 bases outside the gene matches.

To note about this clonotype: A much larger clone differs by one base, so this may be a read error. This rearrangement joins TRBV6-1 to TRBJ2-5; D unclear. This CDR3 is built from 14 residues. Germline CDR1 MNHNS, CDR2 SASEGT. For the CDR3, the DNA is TGTGCCAGCAGTGAAGTCCAGAGTCAAGGGACCCAGTACTTC. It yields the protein CASSEVQSQGTQYF.

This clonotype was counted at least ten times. The CDR3 reads CASSRIPSYGYTF. As DNA, the CDR3 is TGTGCCAGCAGCCGAATACCAAGCTATGGCTACACCTTC. The chain carries TRBV7-9 and TRBJ1-2; no clear D gene. The CDR3 has 13 amino acids. CDR1 SEHNR and CDR2 FQNEAQ come from the germline V gene (reference sequence). V lost 5 bases and J 4 bases, leaving 11 bases between the germline ends.